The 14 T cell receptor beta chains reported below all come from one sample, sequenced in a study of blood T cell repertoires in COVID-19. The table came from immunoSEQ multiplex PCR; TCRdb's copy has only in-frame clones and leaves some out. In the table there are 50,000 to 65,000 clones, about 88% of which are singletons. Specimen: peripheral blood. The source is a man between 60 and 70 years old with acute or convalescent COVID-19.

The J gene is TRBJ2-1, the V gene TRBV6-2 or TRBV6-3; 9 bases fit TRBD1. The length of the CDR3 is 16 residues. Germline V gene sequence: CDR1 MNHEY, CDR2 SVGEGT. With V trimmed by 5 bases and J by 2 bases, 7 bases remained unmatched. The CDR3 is CASSTGDRVAYNEQFF. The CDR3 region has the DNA TGTGCCAGCAGTACTGGGGACAGGGTAGCCTACAATGAGCAGTTCTTC.

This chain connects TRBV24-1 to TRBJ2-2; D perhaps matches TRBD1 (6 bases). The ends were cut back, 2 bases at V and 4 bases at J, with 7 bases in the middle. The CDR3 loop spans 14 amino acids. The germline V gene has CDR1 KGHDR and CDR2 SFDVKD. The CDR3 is CATSDYRVTGELFF. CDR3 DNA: TGTGCCACCAGTGATTACAGGGTCACCGGGGAGCTGTTTTTT.

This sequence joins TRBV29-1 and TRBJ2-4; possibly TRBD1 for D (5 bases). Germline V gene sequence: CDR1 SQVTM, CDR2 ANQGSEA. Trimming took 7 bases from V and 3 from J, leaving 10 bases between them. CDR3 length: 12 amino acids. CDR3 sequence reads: CSALDSKNIQYF. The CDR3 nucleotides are TGCAGCGCCCTAGACAGCAAAAACATTCAGTACTTC.

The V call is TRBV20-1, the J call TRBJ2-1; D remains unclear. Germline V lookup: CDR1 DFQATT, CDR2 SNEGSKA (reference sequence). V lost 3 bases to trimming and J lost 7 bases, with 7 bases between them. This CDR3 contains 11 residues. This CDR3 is CSARVRNEQFF. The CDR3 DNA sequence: TGCAGTGCTAGGGTTCGGAATGAGCAGTTCTTC.

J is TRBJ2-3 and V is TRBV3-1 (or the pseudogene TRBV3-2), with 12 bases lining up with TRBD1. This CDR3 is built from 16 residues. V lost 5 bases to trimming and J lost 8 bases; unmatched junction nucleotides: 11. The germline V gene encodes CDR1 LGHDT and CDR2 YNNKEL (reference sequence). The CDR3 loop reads CASSFRDRGRGITQYF. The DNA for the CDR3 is TGTGCCAGCAGCTTTCGGGACAGGGGGCGCGGAATTACGCAGTATTTT.

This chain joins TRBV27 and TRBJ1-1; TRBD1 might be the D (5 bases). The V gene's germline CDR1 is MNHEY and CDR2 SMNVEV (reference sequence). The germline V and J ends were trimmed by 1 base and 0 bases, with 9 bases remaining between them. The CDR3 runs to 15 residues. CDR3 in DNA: TGTGCCAGCAGTTTATGGGCAGGGATGAACACTGAAGCTTTCTTT. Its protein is CASSLWAGMNTEAFF.

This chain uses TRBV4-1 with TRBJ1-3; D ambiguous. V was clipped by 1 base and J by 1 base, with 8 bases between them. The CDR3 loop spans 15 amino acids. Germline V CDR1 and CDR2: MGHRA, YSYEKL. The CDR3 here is CASSQVGGSGNTIYF. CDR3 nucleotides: TGCGCCAGCAGCCAAGTGGGAGGGTCTGGAAACACCATATATTTT.

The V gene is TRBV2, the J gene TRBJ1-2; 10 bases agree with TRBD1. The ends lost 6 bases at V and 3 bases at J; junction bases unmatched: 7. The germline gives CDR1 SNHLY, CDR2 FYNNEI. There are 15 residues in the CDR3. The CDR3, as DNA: TGTGCCAGCAGCCTCGACAGGGGGCTTGACTATGGCTACACCTTC. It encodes CASSLDRGLDYGYTF. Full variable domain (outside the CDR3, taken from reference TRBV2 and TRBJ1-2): EPEVTQTPSHQVTQMGQEVILRCVPISNHLYFYWYRQILGQKVEFLVSFYNNEISEKSEIFDDQFSVERPDGSNFTLKIRSTKLEDSAMYFCASSLDRGLDYGYTFGSGTRLTVV.

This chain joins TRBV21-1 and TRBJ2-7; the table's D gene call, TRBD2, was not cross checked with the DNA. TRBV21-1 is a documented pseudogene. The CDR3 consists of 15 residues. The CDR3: CASSIERKASYEQYF. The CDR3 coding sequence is TGTGCCAGCAGCATCGAAAGAAAAGCCTCCTACGAGCAGTACTTC.

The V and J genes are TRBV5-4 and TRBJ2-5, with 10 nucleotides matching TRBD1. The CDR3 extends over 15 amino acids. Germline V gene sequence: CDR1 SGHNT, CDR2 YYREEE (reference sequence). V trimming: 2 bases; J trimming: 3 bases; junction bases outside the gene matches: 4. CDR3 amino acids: CASSLKGTGEETQYF. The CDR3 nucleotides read TGTGCCAGCAGCTTAAAAGGGACAGGGGAAGAGACCCAGTACTTC.

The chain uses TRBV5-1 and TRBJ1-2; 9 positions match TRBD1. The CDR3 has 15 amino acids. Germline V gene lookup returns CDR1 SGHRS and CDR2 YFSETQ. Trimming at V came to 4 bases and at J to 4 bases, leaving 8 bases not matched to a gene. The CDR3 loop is CASSQGTGTSYGYTF. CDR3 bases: TGCGCCAGCAGCCAAGGGACAGGGACCTCCTATGGCTACACCTTC.

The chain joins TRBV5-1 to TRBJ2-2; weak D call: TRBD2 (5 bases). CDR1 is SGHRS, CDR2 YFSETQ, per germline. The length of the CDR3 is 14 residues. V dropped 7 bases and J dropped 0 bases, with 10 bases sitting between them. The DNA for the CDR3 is TGCGCCAGCGCAAACGGGACGAACACCGGGGAGCTGTTTTTT. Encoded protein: CASANGTNTGELFF.

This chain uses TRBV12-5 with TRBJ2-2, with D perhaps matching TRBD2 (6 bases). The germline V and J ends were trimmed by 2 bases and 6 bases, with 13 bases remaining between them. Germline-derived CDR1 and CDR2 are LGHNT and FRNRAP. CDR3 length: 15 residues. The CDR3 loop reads CASGLNPRLAGELFF. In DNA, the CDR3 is TGTGCTAGTGGTTTGAACCCACGACTAGCCGGGGAGCTGTTTTTT.

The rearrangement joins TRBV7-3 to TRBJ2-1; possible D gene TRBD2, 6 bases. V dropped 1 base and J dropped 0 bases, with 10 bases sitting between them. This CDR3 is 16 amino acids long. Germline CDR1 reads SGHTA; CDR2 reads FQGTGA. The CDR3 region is CASSLRRGDSYNEQFF. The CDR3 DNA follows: TGTGCCAGCAGCTTAAGGCGCGGGGACTCCTACAATGAGCAGTTCTTC.